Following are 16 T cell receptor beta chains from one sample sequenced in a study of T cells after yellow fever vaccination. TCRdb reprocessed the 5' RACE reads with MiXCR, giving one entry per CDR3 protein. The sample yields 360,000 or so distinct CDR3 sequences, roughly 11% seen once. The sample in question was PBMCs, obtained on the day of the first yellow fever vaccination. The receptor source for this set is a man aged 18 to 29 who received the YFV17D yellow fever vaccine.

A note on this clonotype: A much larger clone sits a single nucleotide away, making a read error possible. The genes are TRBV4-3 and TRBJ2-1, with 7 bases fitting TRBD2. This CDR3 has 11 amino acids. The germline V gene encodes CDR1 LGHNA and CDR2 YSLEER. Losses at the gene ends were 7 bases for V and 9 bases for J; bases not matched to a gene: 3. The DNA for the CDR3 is TGCGCCAGCACCTGGGGGGGTGAGCAGTTCTTC. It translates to CASTWGGEQFF.

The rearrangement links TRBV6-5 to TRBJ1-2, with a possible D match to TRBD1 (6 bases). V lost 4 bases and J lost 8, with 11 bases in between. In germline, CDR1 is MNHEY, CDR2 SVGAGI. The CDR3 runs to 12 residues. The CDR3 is CASSSQGPGYTF. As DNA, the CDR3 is TGTGCCAGCAGTTCGCAGGGGCCGGGCTACACCTTC.

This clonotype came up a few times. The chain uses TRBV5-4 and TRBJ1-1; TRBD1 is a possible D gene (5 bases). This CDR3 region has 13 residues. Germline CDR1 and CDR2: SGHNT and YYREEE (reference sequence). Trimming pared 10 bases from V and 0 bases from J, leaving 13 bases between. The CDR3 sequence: CAVGTAMNTEAFF. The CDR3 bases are TGTGCCGTAGGGACGGCCATGAACACTGAAGCTTTCTTT.

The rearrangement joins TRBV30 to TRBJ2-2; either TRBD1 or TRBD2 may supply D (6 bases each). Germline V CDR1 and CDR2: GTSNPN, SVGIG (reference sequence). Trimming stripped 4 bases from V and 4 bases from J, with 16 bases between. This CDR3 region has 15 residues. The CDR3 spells CAWKLRGVLTGELFF. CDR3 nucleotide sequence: TGTGCCTGGAAGCTAAGGGGGGTCCTCACCGGGGAGCTGTTTTTT. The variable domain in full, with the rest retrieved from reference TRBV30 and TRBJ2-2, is SQTIHQWPATLVQPVGSPLSLECTVEGTSNPNLYWYRQAAGRGLQLLFYSVGIGQISSEVPQNLSASRPQDRQFILSSKKLLLSDSGFYLCAWKLRGVLTGELFFGEGSRLTVL.

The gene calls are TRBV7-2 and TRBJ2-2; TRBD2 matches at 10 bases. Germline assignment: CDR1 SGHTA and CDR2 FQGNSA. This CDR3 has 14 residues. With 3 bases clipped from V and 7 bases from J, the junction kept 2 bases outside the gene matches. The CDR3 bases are TGTGCCAGCAGCTTTAGCGGGGGGATCGGGGAGCTGTTTTTT. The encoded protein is CASSFSGGIGELFF.

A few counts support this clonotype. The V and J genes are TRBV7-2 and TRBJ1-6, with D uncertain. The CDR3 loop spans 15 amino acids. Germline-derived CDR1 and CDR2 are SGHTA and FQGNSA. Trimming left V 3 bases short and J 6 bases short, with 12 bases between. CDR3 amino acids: CASSLEYHTNSPLHF. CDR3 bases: TGTGCCAGCAGCTTGGAATACCACACTAATTCACCCCTCCACTTT.

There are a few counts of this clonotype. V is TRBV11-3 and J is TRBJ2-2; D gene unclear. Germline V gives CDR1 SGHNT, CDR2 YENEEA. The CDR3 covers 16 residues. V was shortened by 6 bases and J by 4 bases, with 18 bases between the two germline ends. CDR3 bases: TGTGCCAGCAGTCACCCCCGTCGAGTAAGCACCGGGGAGCTGTTTTTT. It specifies CASSHPRRVSTGELFF.

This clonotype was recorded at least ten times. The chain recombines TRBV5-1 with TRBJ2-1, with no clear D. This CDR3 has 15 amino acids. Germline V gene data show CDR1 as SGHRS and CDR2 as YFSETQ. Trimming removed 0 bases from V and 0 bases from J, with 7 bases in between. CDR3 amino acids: CASSLVQSSYNEQFF. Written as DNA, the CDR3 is TGCGCCAGCAGCTTGGTACAGAGCTCCTACAATGAGCAGTTCTTC.

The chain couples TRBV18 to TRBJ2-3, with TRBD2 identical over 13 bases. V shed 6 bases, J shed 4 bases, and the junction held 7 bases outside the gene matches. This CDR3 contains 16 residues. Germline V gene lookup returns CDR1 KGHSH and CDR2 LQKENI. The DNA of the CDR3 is TGTGCCAGCTCCCCGTGGACTAGCGGGGGATCAGATACGCAGTATTTT. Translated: CASSPWTSGGSDTQYF.

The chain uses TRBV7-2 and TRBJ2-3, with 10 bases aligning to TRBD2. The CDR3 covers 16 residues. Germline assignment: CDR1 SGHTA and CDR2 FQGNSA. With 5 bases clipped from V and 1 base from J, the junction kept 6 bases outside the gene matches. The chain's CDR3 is CASSRNSGGGTDTQYF. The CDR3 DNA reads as TGTGCCAGCAGCCGAAACAGCGGGGGGGGCACAGATACGCAGTATTTT.

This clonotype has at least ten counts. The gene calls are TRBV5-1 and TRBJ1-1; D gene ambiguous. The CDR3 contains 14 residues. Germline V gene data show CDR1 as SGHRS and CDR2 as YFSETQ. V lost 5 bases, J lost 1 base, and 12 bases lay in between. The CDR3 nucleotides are TGCGCCAGCAGAACCATGCACACGAACACTGAAGCTTTCTTT. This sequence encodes CASRTMHTNTEAFF.

The CDR3, as DNA: TGTGCCAGCAGTGTAGCGGGGCTACGGCATGAGCAGTTCTTC. Translation gives CASSVAGLRHEQFF. The chain links TRBV2 to TRBJ2-1, with TRBD2 matching 8 bases. CDR1 and CDR2 (germline): SNHLY, FYNNEI. This CDR3 contains 14 residues. Trimming took 4 bases from V and 8 from J; bases not matched to a gene: 7.

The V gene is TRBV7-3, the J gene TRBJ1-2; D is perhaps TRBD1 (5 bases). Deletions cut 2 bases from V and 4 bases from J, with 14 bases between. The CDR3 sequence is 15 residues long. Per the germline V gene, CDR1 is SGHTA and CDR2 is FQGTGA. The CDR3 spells CASSLDGGGIYGYTF. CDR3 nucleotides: TGTGCCAGCAGCTTAGACGGGGGAGGAATCTATGGCTACACCTTC. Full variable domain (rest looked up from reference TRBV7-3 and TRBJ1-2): GAGVSQTPSNKVTEKGKYVELRCDPISGHTALYWYRQSLGQGPEFLIYFQGTGAADDSGLPNDRFFAVRPEGSVSTLKIQRTERGDSAVYLCASSLDGGGIYGYTFGSGTRLTVV.

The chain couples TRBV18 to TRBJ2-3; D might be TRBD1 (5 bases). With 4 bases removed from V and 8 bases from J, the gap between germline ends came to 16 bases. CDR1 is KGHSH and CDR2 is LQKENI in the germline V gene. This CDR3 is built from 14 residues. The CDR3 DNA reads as TGTGCCAGCTCACAAATCAAAGGGCAGGGTACGCAGTATTTT. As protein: CASSQIKGQGTQYF.

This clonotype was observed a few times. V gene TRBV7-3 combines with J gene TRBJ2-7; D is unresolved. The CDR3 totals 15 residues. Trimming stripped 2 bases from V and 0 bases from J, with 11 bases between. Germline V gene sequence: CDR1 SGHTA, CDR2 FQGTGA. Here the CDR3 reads CASSLGRVSSYEQYV. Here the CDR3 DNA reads TGTGCCAGCAGCTTAGGAAGGGTGAGCTCCTACGAGCAGTACGTC.

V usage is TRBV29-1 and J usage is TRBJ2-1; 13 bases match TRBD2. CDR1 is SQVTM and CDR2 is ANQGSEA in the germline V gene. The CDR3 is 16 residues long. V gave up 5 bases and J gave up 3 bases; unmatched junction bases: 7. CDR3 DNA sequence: TGCAGCGTTCAGAGACTAGCGGGGGGTTACTACAATGAGCAGTTCTTC. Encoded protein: CSVQRLAGGYYNEQFF.